One sample yielded the 19 T cell receptor beta chains listed below, sequenced in a study of shared clonotypes between healthy human individuals. Here immunoSEQ multiplex PCR was the method, and the copy in TCRdb shows in-frame clones only, minus some. Altogether about 600,000 clones are present, 97% being singletons, with the ten largest covering about 0.06%. Sequencing input: naive CD4+ T cells sorted from blood. Subset of the sample: CD45RA+ positively selected. These receptors all stem from a woman aged 30 to 39 in good health.

V is TRBV2 and J is TRBJ1-5; TRBD1 might be the D (5 bases). Deletions cut 2 bases from V and 6 bases from J, with 11 bases between. Germline V gene sequence: CDR1 SNHLY, CDR2 FYNNEI. This CDR3 spans 14 amino acids. CDR3 nucleotide sequence: TGTGCCAGCAGTGAAAGGGCAGGGCTTCAGCCCCAGCATTTT. Translating it yields CASSERAGLQPQHF.

The chain carries TRBV18 and TRBJ2-1, with TRBD2 as a possible D gene (5 bases). This CDR3 is 14 amino acids long. CDR1 is KGHSH, CDR2 LQKENI, per germline. V lost 0 bases, J lost 6 bases, and 9 bases lay in between. The CDR3 DNA sequence: TGTGCCAGCTCACCACCGGCTAGCCCCAATGAGCAGTTCTTC. Amino acid sequence: CASSPPASPNEQFF.

The chain is built from TRBV7-9 and TRBJ2-1; 13 bases match TRBD2. Germline V gene lookup returns CDR1 SEHNR and CDR2 FQNEAQ (reference sequence). The CDR3 is 15 residues long. Unmatched junction bases numbered 10, after V lost 7 bases and J lost 10 bases. In DNA, the CDR3 is TGTGCCAGCACCCCGAAGGGACTAGCGGGACGAGAGCAGTTCTTC. Protein product: CASTPKGLAGREQFF.

The chain employs TRBV14 and TRBJ1-5; TRBD1 matches 8 bases. V gave up 0 bases and J gave up 0 bases; unmatched junction bases: 7. The CDR3 length is 18 residues. CDR1 and CDR2 (germline): SGHDN, FVKESK. CDR3 sequence (DNA): TGTGCCAGCAGCCAAGAGGGCAGGGGGCTTTATAGCAATCAGCCCCAGCATTTT. Its translation is CASSQEGRGLYSNQPQHF.

V usage is TRBV4-2 and J usage is TRBJ2-7; 14 bases line up with TRBD2. V lost 5 bases to trimming and J lost 4 bases; unmatched junction nucleotides: 10. This CDR3 contains 17 residues. Germline CDR1 LGHNA, CDR2 YNFKEQ. The CDR3 DNA reads TGTGCCAGCAGCGGGTGGACTAGCGGGAGGAAAAAGTACGAGCAGTACTTC. This codes for CASSGWTSGRKKYEQYF.

This clone has only a few counts. The CDR3 sequence: CASSPDREGTEAFF. Written as DNA, the CDR3 is TGTGCCAGCAGCCCGGACAGGGAGGGCACTGAAGCTTTCTTT. J is TRBJ1-1 and V is TRBV6-1; 8 bases agree with TRBD1. Germline CDR1 reads MNHNS; CDR2 reads SASEGT. The CDR3 sequence is 14 residues long. After removal of 6 bases from V and 4 bases from J, the junction contained 7 bases not matched to a gene.

The chain employs TRBV7-9 and TRBJ1-3, with 7 bases that match TRBD1. The CDR3 consists of 16 residues. Germline V gene sequence: CDR1 SEHNR, CDR2 FQNEAQ (reference sequence). The junction had 5 bases not matched to a gene; V was cut back by 0 bases and J by 3 bases. CDR3 DNA sequence: TGTGCCAGCAGCTTAGCCCACGGGACAGATGGAAACACCATATATTTT. Its translation is CASSLAHGTDGNTIYF.

The chain employs TRBV7-9 and TRBJ2-7; 7 bases match TRBD2. V was clipped by 4 bases and J by 6 bases; unmatched bases: 6. Germline CDR1 SEHNR, CDR2 FQNEAQ (reference sequence). This CDR3 contains 13 residues. The CDR3 region has the DNA TGTGCCAGCAGCTCCGCGACTAGCAGCGAGCAGTACTTC. Amino acid sequence: CASSSATSSEQYF.

The chain recombines TRBV19 with TRBJ2-5, with D maybe TRBD1 (6 bases). The V end lost 1 base, the J end lost 0 bases, and 9 bases lay between the germline ends. From germline, CDR1 is LNHDA and CDR2 SQIVND (reference sequence). The CDR3 is 15 residues long. The CDR3 loop is CASSIGQANQETQYF. The DNA for the CDR3 is TGTGCCAGTAGTATAGGACAGGCGAACCAAGAGACCCAGTACTTC.

The chain is built from TRBV28 and TRBJ2-5; the match to TRBD1 covers 7 bases. The DNA matches TRBJ2-7 better at its end, which makes the J call doubtful. The CDR3 has 14 residues. CDR1 and CDR2 (germline): MDHEN, SYDVKM. CDR3 region: CASSETGTSYEQYF. DNA for the CDR3: TGTGCCAGCAGTGAGACAGGGACCAGCTACGAGCAGTACTTC.

This clone was detected once. V gene TRBV7-9 combines with J gene TRBJ1-1; D may be TRBD1 (6 bases). The ends were cut back, 4 bases at V and 6 bases at J, with 15 bases in the middle. This CDR3 region has 14 residues. The V gene's germline CDR1 is SEHNR and CDR2 FQNEAQ (reference sequence). The CDR3 coding sequence is TGTGCCAGCAGCTCAGGACAGCCAGGGGCTGAAGCTTTCTTT. This translates into CASSSGQPGAEAFF.

The rearrangement joins TRBV27 to TRBJ2-1, with 8 bases aligning to TRBD2. J was trimmed by 5 bases and V by 4 bases; bases with no gene match: 7. CDR3 length: 15 residues. In germline, CDR1 is MNHEY, CDR2 SMNVEV (reference sequence). CDR3 region: CASSWGGRRNNEQFF. CDR3 nucleotide sequence: TGTGCCAGCAGTTGGGGCGGGAGGCGGAACAATGAGCAGTTCTTC.

Regarding this clone: This sample includes further DNA sequences coding for the same CDR3. The chain employs TRBV2 and TRBJ2-7, with D hard to call. Germline V gene lookup returns CDR1 SNHLY and CDR2 FYNNEI. With 0 bases removed from V and 4 bases from J, the gap between germline ends came to 4 bases. This CDR3 comprises 12 residues. CDR3 sequence: CASSEAGYEQYF. CDR3 DNA: TGTGCCAGCAGTGAAGCGGGGTACGAGCAGTACTTC.

The rearrangement joins TRBV23-1 to TRBJ2-1; a weak D match, TRBD2 (7 bases). TRBV23-1 has ORF status, its function being uncertain. V lost 0 bases and J 12 bases, leaving 24 bases between the germline ends. The CDR3 covers 17 residues. CDR3 amino acids: CASSQSGGGEGGPGQFF. The CDR3 DNA sequence: TGCGCCAGCAGTCAATCTGGGGGCGGTGAGGGAGGGCCTGGGCAGTTCTTC.

The gene calls are TRBV7-3 and TRBJ2-2; no reliable D call. The V end was cut by 2 bases, the J end by 1 base, with 11 bases between. Germline V gives CDR1 SGHTA, CDR2 FQGTGA. The CDR3 covers 16 residues. DNA for the CDR3: TGTGCCAGCAGCTTATTCAGTGGGATGAACACCGGGGAGCTGTTTTTT. It translates to CASSLFSGMNTGELFF.

The chain combines TRBV9 with TRBJ2-1; 13 positions match TRBD2. This CDR3 is built from 15 residues. CDR1 SGDLS and CDR2 YYNGEE come from the germline V gene. Germline trimming cut 3 bases from V and 12 bases from J; bases unmatched to any gene: 9. CDR3 coding DNA: TGTGCCAGCAGCGGAGGACTAGCGGGAGAGGAGAGGCAGTTCTTC. Translation gives CASSGGLAGEERQFF.

The J gene is TRBJ1-4, the V gene TRBV4-1; D gene unclear. This CDR3 spans 14 amino acids. From germline, CDR1 is MGHRA and CDR2 YSYEKL. With 4 bases removed from V and 8 bases from J, the gap between germline ends came to 14 bases. The CDR3 DNA reads TGCGCCAGCAGCCTACGAGGTTTTGGCGAAAAACTGTTTTTT. Its translation: CASSLRGFGEKLFF.

V gene TRBV2 combines with J gene TRBJ1-4, with D tentatively TRBD1 (6 bases). CDR3 size: 14 residues. Per the germline V gene, CDR1 is SNHLY and CDR2 is FYNNEI. With 2 bases removed from V and 8 bases from J, the gap between germline ends came to 12 bases. CDR3 DNA: TGTGCCAGCAGTGAACGGGGGGCTATAGAAAAACTGTTTTTT. Amino acid sequence: CASSERGAIEKLFF.

The chain employs TRBV7-9 and TRBJ1-3; D remains unclear. V was trimmed by 4 bases and J by 8 bases, leaving 9 bases between them. Germline V gives CDR1 SEHNR, CDR2 FQNEAQ (reference sequence). CDR3 size: 12 residues. CDR3 amino acids: CASSSVLYTIYF. The CDR3, as DNA: TGTGCCAGCAGCTCCGTACTTTACACCATATATTTT.